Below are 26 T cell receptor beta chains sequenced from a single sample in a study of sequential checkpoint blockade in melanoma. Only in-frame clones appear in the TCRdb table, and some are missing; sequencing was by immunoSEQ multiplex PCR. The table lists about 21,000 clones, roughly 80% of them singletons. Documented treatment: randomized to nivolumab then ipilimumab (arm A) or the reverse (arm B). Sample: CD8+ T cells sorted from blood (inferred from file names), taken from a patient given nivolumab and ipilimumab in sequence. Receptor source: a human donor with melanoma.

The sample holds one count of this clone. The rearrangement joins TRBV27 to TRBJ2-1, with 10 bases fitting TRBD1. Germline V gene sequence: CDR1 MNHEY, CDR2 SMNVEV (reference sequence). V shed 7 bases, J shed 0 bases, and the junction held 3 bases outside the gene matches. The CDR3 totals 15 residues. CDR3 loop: CASTTGGVSYNEQFF. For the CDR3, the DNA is TGTGCCAGCACGACAGGGGGCGTCTCCTACAATGAGCAGTTCTTC.

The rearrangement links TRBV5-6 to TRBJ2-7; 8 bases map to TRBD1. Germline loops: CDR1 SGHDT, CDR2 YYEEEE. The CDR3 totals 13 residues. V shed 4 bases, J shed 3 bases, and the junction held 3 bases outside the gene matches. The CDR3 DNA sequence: TGTGCCAGCAGCCGGGACAGGCACTACGAGCAGTACTTC. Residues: CASSRDRHYEQYF.

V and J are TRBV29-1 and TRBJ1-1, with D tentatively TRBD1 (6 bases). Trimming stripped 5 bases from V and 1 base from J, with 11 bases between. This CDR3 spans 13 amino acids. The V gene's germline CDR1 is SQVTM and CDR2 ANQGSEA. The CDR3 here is CSVPGHQNTEAFF. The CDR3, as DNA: TGCAGCGTTCCGGGACACCAGAACACTGAAGCTTTCTTT.

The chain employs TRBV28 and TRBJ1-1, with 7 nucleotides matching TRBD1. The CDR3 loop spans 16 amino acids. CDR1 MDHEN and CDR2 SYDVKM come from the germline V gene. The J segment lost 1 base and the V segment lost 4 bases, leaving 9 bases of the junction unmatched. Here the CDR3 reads CASSSVTGAANTEAFF. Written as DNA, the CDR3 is TGTGCCAGCAGTTCAGTTACAGGGGCGGCGAACACTGAAGCTTTCTTT. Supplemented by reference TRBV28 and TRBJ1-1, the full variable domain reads DVKVTQSSRYLVKRTGEKVFLECVQDMDHENMFWYRQDPGLGLRLIYFSYDVKMKEKGDIPEGYSVSREKKERFSLILESASTNQTSMYLCASSSVTGAANTEAFFGQGTRLTVV.

The CDR3 nucleotides read TGTGCCAGCAGTTCCAGTAGCGGAGCGATCTCCTACGAGCAGTACTTC. This gives the protein CASSSSSGAISYEQYF. The gene calls are TRBV27 and TRBJ2-7; a possible D gene is TRBD2 (6 bases). Per the germline V gene, CDR1 is MNHEY and CDR2 is SMNVEV (reference sequence). Trimming cost V 4 bases and J 0 bases, with 16 bases left between them. The CDR3 totals 16 residues.

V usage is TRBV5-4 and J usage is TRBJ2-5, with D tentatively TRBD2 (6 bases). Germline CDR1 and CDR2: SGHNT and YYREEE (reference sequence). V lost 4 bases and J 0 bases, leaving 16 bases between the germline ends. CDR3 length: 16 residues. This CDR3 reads CASSLIYSGNQETQYF. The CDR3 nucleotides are TGTGCCAGCAGCCTAATTTATAGCGGAAACCAAGAGACCCAGTACTTC.

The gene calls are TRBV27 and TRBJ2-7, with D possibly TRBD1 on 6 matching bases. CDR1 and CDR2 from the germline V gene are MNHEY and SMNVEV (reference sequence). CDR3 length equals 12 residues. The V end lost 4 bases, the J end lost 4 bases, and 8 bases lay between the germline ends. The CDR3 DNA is TGTGCCAGCAGTTCTACAGGGTACGAGCAGTACTTC. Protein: CASSSTGYEQYF.

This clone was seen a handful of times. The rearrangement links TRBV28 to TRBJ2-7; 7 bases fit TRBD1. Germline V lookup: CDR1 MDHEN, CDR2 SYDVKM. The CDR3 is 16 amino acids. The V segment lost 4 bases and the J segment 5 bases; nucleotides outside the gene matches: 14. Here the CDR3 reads CASSSRTGGGIHEQYF. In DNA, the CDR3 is TGTGCCAGCAGTTCTCGGACAGGAGGTGGGATCCACGAGCAGTACTTC.

This chain's CDR3 is CASSYGQGSSDYTF. CDR3 in DNA: TGTGCCAGCAGTTACGGACAGGGGAGTTCGGACTACACCTTC. This chain uses TRBV27 with TRBJ1-2; 9 bases line up with TRBD1. V was clipped by 4 bases and J by 10 bases; unmatched bases: 10. Per germline, CDR1 MNHEY and CDR2 SMNVEV (reference sequence). This CDR3 contains 14 residues.

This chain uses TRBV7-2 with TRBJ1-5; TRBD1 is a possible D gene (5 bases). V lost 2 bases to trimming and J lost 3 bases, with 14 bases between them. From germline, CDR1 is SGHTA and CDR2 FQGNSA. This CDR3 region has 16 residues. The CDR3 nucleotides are TGTGCCAGCAGCTTAAGGGGCACGGTAGTCAATCAGCCCCAGCATTTT. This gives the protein CASSLRGTVVNQPQHF.

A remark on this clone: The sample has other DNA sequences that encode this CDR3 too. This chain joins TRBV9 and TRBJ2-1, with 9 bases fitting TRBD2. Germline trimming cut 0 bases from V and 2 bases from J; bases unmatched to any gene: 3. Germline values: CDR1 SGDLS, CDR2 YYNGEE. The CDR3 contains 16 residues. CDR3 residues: CASSVELAGAYNEQFF. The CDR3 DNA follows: TGTGCCAGCAGCGTAGAGTTAGCGGGGGCCTACAATGAGCAGTTCTTC.

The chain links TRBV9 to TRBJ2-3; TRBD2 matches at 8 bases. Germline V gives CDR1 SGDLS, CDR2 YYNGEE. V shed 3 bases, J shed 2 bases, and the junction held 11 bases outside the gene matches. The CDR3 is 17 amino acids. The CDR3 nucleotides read TGTGCCAGCAGCGCTCCTCGGGGGGGGCTTAACACAGATACGCAGTATTTT. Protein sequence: CASSAPRGGLNTDTQYF.

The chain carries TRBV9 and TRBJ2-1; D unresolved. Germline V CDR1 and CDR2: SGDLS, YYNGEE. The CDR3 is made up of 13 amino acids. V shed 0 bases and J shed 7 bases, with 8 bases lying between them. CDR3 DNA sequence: TGTGCCAGCAGCGTAGGGAGAACTAATGAGCAGTTCTTC. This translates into CASSVGRTNEQFF.

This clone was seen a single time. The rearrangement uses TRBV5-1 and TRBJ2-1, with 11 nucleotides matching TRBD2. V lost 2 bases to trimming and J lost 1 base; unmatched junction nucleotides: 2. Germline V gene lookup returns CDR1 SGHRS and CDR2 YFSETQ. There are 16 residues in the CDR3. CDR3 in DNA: TGCGCCAGCAGCTTAGTAGCGGGAGGGTCCTACAATGAGCAGTTCTTC. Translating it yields CASSLVAGGSYNEQFF.

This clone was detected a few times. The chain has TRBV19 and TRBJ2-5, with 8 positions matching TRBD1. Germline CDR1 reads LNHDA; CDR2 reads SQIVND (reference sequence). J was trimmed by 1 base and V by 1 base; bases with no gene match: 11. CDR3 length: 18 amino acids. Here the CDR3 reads CASSIGTGKLLGQETQYF. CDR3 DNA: TGTGCCAGTAGTATAGGGACAGGGAAACTGCTTGGCCAAGAGACCCAGTACTTC. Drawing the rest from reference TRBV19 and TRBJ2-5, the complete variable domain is DGGITQSPKYLFRKEGQNVTLSCEQNLNHDAMYWYRQDPGQGLRLIYYSQIVNDFQKGDIAEGYSVSREKKESFPLTVTSAQKNPTAFYLCASSIGTGKLLGQETQYFGPGTRLLVL.

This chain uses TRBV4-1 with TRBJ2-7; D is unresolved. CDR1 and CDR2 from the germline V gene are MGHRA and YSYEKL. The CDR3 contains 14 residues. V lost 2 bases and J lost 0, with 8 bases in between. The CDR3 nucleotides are TGCGCCAGCAGCCAATCCCGGAGCTCCTACGAGCAGTACTTC. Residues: CASSQSRSSYEQYF.

CDR3 in DNA: TGTGCCAGCAAGTGGGGCGGGAGTTTCTCCTACGAGCAGTACTTC. As protein: CASKWGGSFSYEQYF. This chain uses TRBV28 with TRBJ2-7; 7 bases are a match to TRBD2. V was clipped by 7 bases and J by 0 bases; unmatched bases: 9. The CDR3 spans 15 residues. CDR1 MDHEN and CDR2 SYDVKM come from the germline V gene. Filled out from reference TRBV28 and TRBJ2-7, the complete variable domain reads DVKVTQSSRYLVKRTGEKVFLECVQDMDHENMFWYRQDPGLGLRLIYFSYDVKMKEKGDIPEGYSVSREKKERFSLILESASTNQTSMYLCASKWGGSFSYEQYFGPGTRLTVT.

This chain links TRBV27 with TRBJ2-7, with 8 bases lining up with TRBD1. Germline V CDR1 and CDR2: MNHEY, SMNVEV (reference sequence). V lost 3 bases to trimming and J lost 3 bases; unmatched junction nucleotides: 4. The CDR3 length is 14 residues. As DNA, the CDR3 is TGTGCCAGCAGTTTCGGCAGGGGGCTCTACGAGCAGTACTTC. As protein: CASSFGRGLYEQYF.

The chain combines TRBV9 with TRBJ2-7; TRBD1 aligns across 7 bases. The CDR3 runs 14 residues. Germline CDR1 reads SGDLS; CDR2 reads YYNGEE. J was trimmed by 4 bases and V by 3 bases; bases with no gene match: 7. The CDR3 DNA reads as TGTGCCAGCAGCGCCGAAGGGGGCGTTTACGAGCAGTACTTC. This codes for CASSAEGGVYEQYF.

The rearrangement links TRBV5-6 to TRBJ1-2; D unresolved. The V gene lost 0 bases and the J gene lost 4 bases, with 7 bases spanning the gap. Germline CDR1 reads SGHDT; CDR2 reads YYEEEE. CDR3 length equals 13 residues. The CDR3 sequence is CASSLGQFYGYTF. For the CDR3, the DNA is TGTGCCAGCAGCTTGGGGCAGTTCTATGGCTACACCTTC.

The CDR3 DNA follows: TGTGCCAGTAGTATAGCCTTGGGGGCGAGAGCTTTCTTT. It is translated as CASSIALGARAFF. The gene calls are TRBV19 and TRBJ1-1; weak D call: TRBD1 (6 bases). The CDR3 consists of 13 residues. Germline V lookup: CDR1 LNHDA, CDR2 SQIVND (reference sequence). V lost 1 base to trimming and J lost 10 bases, with 13 bases between them.

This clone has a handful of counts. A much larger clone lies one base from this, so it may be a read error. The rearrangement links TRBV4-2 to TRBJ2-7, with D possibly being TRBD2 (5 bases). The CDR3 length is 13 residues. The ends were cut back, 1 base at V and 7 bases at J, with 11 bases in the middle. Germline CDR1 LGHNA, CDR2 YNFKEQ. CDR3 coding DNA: TGTGCCAGCAGCCAAGTTGAGGGTAGTGAGCAGTACTTC. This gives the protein CASSQVEGSEQYF.

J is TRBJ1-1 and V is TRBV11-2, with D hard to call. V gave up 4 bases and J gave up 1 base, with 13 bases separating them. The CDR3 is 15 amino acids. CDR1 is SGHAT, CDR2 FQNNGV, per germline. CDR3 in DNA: TGTGCCAGCAGCTCGCGAGGGCTGAGGAACACTGAAGCTTTCTTT. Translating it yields CASSSRGLRNTEAFF.

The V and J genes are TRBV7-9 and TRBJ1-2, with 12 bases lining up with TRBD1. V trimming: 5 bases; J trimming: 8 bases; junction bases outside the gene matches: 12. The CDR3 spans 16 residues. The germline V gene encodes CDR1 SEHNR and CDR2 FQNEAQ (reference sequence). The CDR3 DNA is TGTGCCAGCAGCGGACTTCCGGGACAGGGGGCTCAGGGCTACACCTTC. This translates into CASSGLPGQGAQGYTF.

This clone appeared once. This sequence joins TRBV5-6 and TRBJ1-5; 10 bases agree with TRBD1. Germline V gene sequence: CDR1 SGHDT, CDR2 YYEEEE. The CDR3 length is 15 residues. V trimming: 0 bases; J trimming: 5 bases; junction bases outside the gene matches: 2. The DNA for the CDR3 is TGTGCCAGCAGCTTGGCGACAGGGGGCTATCAGCCCCAGCATTTT. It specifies CASSLATGGYQPQHF. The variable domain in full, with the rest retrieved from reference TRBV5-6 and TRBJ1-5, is DAGVTQSPTHLIKTRGQQVTLRCSPKSGHDTVSWYQQALGQGPQFIFQYYEEEERQRGNFPDRFSGHQFPNYSSELNVNALLLGDSALYLCASSLATGGYQPQHFGDGTRLSIL.

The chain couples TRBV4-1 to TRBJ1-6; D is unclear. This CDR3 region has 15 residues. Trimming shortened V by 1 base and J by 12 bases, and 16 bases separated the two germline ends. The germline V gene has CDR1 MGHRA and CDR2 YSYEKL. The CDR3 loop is CASSQATRGRIPLHF. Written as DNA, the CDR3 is TGCGCCAGCAGCCAAGCCACCAGAGGGAGGATACCCCTCCACTTT.